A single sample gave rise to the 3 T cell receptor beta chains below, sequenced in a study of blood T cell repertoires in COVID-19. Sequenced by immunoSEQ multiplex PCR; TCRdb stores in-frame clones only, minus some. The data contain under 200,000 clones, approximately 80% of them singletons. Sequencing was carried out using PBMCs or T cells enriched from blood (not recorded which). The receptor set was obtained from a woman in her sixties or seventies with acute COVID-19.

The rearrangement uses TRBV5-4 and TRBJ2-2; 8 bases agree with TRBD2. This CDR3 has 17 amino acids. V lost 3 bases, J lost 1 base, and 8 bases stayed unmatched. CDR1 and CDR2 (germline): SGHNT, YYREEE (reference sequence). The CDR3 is CASSSPGRDVNTGELFF. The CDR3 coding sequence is TGTGCCAGCAGCTCACCCGGGAGGGACGTGAACACCGGGGAGCTGTTTTTT. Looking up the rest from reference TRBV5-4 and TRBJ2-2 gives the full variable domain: ETGVTQSPTHLIKTRGQQVTLRCSSQSGHNTVSWYQQALGQGPQFIFQYYREEENGRGNFPPRFSGLQFPNYSSELNVNALELDDSALYLCASSSPGRDVNTGELFFGEGSRLTVL.

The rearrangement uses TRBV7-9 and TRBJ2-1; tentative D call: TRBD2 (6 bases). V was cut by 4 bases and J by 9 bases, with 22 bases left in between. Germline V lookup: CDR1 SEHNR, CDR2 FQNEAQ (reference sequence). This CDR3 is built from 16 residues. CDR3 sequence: CASSSTSGAYRREQFF. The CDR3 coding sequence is TGTGCCAGCAGCTCCACATCGGGAGCCTACAGACGTGAGCAGTTCTTC.

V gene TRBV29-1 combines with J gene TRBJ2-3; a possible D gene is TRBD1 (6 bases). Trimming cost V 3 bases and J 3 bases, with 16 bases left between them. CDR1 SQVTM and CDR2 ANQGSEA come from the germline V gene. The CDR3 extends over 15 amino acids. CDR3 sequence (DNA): TGCAGCGTTGAGGGACCGGGACACATTACAGATACGCAGTATTTT. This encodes CSVEGPGHITDTQYF.